Following are 24 T cell receptor beta chains from one sample sequenced in a study of blood T cell repertoires in COVID-19. The table came from immunoSEQ multiplex PCR; TCRdb's copy has only in-frame clones and leaves some out. The sample consists of some 200,000 clones, around nine tenths of them appearing once. Source material: peripheral blood. Receptor source: a man aged 50 to 60 with COVID-19, enrolled during active disease.

This chain connects TRBV6-5 to TRBJ1-5, with 10 nucleotides matching TRBD1. Germline values: CDR1 MNHEY, CDR2 SVGAGI. This CDR3 region has 14 residues. The V segment lost 6 bases and the J segment 9 bases; nucleotides outside the gene matches: 8. CDR3 coding DNA: TGTGCCAGCAGCCGGGACAGGGGCTATGGGCCCCAGCATTTT. Amino acid sequence: CASSRDRGYGPQHF.

V is TRBV19 and J is TRBJ2-5; 10 positions match TRBD2. Germline V gene data show CDR1 as LNHDA and CDR2 as SQIVND (reference sequence). The CDR3 extends over 15 amino acids. Trimming took 10 bases from V and 2 from J; bases not matched to a gene: 10. This CDR3 reads CATRLAGDRQETQYF. CDR3 bases: TGTGCCACCAGGCTAGCGGGAGATCGGCAAGAGACCCAGTACTTC.

The chain couples TRBV5-4 to TRBJ2-1; 10 bases map to TRBD2. There are 16 residues in the CDR3. Germline V gene lookup returns CDR1 SGHNT and CDR2 YYREEE (reference sequence). V gave up 7 bases and J gave up 3 bases; unmatched junction bases: 10. CDR3 nucleotides: TGTGCCAGCCGAAAGAAGCGGGAGGGCCGCTACAATGAGCAGTTCTTC. It yields the protein CASRKKREGRYNEQFF.

This clone was recorded once. This chain joins TRBV11-3 and TRBJ2-1, with D unresolved. Germline V lookup: CDR1 SGHNT, CDR2 YENEEA. The CDR3 has 13 residues. Between the trimmed V and J ends, which lost 2 bases and 4 bases, there was a span of 6 bases. CDR3 protein: CASSLRVYNEQFF. The DNA of the CDR3 is TGTGCCAGCAGCTTACGAGTGTACAATGAGCAGTTCTTC. The complete variable domain, with remaining parts taken from reference TRBV11-3 and TRBJ2-1, reads EAGVVQSPRYKIIEKKQPVAFWCNPISGHNTLYWYLQNLGQGPELLIRYENEEAVDDSQLPKDRFSAERLKGVDSTLKIQPAELGDSAVYLCASSLRVYNEQFFGPGTRLTVL.

This rearrangement joins TRBV6-2 or TRBV6-3 to TRBJ1-5; D gene ambiguous. Germline V gene sequence: CDR1 MNHEY, CDR2 SVGEGT. V lost 5 bases and J lost 5, with 7 bases in between. This CDR3 spans 12 amino acids. The CDR3 DNA is TGTGCCAGCAGTCGCGGGGATCAGCCCCAGCATTTT. Translation: CASSRGDQPQHF.

The genes are TRBV2 and TRBJ2-1; 8 bases map to TRBD2. This CDR3 comprises 16 residues. Germline V CDR1 and CDR2: SNHLY, FYNNEI. V was clipped by 6 bases and J by 1 base; unmatched bases: 8. DNA for the CDR3: TGTGCCAGCAGGGGATTAGCGGGGCAATCCTACAATGAGCAGTTCTTC. It yields the protein CASRGLAGQSYNEQFF.

This chain links TRBV4-3 with TRBJ1-2; D remains unclear. CDR1 is LGHNA and CDR2 is YSLEER in the germline V gene. This CDR3 comprises 13 residues. Trimming removed 3 bases at V and 4 bases at J, with 9 bases between. The CDR3 DNA follows: TGCGCCAGCAGCCAGCAGGTGAGCTATGGCTACACCTTC. Its translation: CASSQQVSYGYTF.

V and J are TRBV6-5 and TRBJ1-2, with TRBD1 matching over 7 bases. Germline assignment: CDR1 MNHEY and CDR2 SVGAGI. This CDR3 is built from 15 residues. V lost 6 bases and J lost 2; bases outside the gene matches: 9. CDR3: CASRGQDISNYGYTF. The CDR3 coding sequence is TGTGCCAGCAGAGGACAGGATATTTCGAACTATGGCTACACCTTC.

J is TRBJ2-3 and V is TRBV7-2; D not resolved. Trimming left V 4 bases short and J 1 base short, with 12 bases between. The CDR3 has 15 residues. The germline V gene encodes CDR1 SGHTA and CDR2 FQGNSA. The CDR3 reads CASSSPKLGTDTQYF. CDR3 DNA: TGTGCCAGCAGCTCACCTAAGCTTGGCACAGATACGCAGTATTTT. The full variable domain, with the rest looked up from reference TRBV7-2 and TRBJ2-3, is GAGVSQSPSNKVTEKGKDVELRCDPISGHTALYWYRQSLGQGLEFLIYFQGNSAPDKSGLPSDRFSAERTGGSVSTLTIQRTQQEDSAVYLCASSSPKLGTDTQYFGPGTRLTVL.

This clone showed up just a few times. J is TRBJ2-7 and V is TRBV29-1; 14 bases match TRBD2. The J segment lost 3 bases and the V segment lost 6 bases, leaving 7 bases of the junction unmatched. Germline values: CDR1 SQVTM, CDR2 ANQGSEA. The CDR3 has 15 amino acids. For the CDR3, the DNA is TGCAGCGTGACTGGACTAGCGGGGGGAAACTACGAGCAGTACTTC. This codes for CSVTGLAGGNYEQYF.

The rearrangement links TRBV28 to TRBJ1-2; TRBD1 agrees at 10 bases. J was trimmed by 3 bases and V by 6 bases; bases with no gene match: 4. CDR3 length: 14 amino acids. CDR1 MDHEN and CDR2 SYDVKM come from the germline V gene. The CDR3 spells CASRETGGDYGYTF. CDR3 coding DNA: TGTGCCAGCAGGGAGACAGGGGGCGACTATGGCTACACCTTC.

J is TRBJ2-5 and V is TRBV18, with 7 bases that match TRBD1. The junction had 17 bases not matched to a gene; V was cut back by 3 bases and J by 10 bases. Germline assignment: CDR1 KGHSH and CDR2 LQKENI. The CDR3 contains 16 residues. The CDR3 region is CASSPPRGGPPRDQYF. The CDR3 DNA sequence: TGTGCCAGCTCACCCCCGAGAGGGGGCCCTCCAAGAGACCAGTACTTC.

This rearrangement joins TRBV3-1 (or the pseudogene TRBV3-2) to TRBJ2-3, with TRBD2 matching over 7 bases. This CDR3 has 15 amino acids. V lost 1 base to trimming and J lost 0 bases; unmatched junction nucleotides: 1. Per the germline V gene, CDR1 is LGHDT and CDR2 is YNNKEL (reference sequence). The CDR3 reads CASSQAAGSTDTQYF. DNA for the CDR3: TGTGCCAGCAGCCAAGCAGCGGGAAGCACAGATACGCAGTATTTT.

J is TRBJ2-2 and V is TRBV7-2; 8 nucleotides line up with TRBD2. CDR3 length: 15 residues. The V gene's germline CDR1 is SGHTA and CDR2 FQGNSA. The V segment lost 5 bases and the J segment 7 bases; nucleotides outside the gene matches: 9. The DNA of the CDR3 is TGTGCCAGCAGCAAAACCGGGACTAGTGGCGGGGAGCTGTTTTTT. Translating it yields CASSKTGTSGGELFF.

J is TRBJ1-2 and V is TRBV27; D call uncertain. The CDR3 loop spans 13 amino acids. V shed 2 bases and J shed 2 bases, with 6 bases lying between them. Germline V gives CDR1 MNHEY, CDR2 SMNVEV (reference sequence). The CDR3 DNA follows: TGTGCCAGCAGTTTAGTAGAGAACTATGGCTACACCTTC. Its protein is CASSLVENYGYTF.

The V and J genes are TRBV28 and TRBJ2-5, with TRBD2 matching 7 bases. Germline lookup yields CDR1 MDHEN and CDR2 SYDVKM. This CDR3 has 15 amino acids. J lost 5 bases, V lost 5 bases, and 11 bases had no gene match. As DNA, the CDR3 is TGTGCCAGCAGTGCCCCAGCACAAGCGGGGGAGACCCAGTACTTC. This encodes CASSAPAQAGETQYF. Using reference TRBV28 and TRBJ2-5 for the parts outside the CDR3, the full variable domain is DVKVTQSSRYLVKRTGEKVFLECVQDMDHENMFWYRQDPGLGLRLIYFSYDVKMKEKGDIPEGYSVSREKKERFSLILESASTNQTSMYLCASSAPAQAGETQYFGPGTRLLVL.

This rearrangement joins TRBV12-1 to TRBJ1-1; no check of the table's D call, TRBD1, against the DNA was made. TRBV12-1 is tagged as a pseudogene. CDR3 size: 16 residues. CDR3 residues: CASSLRDRALYTEAFF. CDR3 DNA sequence: TGTGCCAGCAGCCTGCGGGACAGGGCTCTCTACACTGAAGCTTTCTTT.

The chain uses TRBV6-6 and TRBJ2-5; D is unresolved. The ends were cut back, 4 bases at V and 3 bases at J, with 3 bases in the middle. In germline, CDR1 is MNHNY, CDR2 SVGAGI (reference sequence). The CDR3 covers 11 residues. The DNA of the CDR3 is TGTGCCAGCAGTTCCGAAGAGACCCAGTACTTC. It yields the protein CASSSEETQYF.

This clone was seen only once. The rearrangement uses TRBV19 and TRBJ1-6; D unclear. V dropped 11 bases and J dropped 4 bases, with 15 bases sitting between them. The CDR3 consists of 14 residues. Germline-derived CDR1 and CDR2 are LNHDA and SQIVND (reference sequence). The CDR3 region has the DNA TGTGCCTCATGCGATCAGGCATATAATTCACCCCTCCACTTT. It codes for CASCDQAYNSPLHF.

The chain uses TRBV12-3 or TRBV12-4 and TRBJ2-5; D possibly corresponds to TRBD2 (6 bases). Trimming took 8 bases from V and 5 from J, leaving 15 bases between them. The CDR3 sequence is 13 residues long. CDR3 in amino acids: CASLRDWRETQYF. CDR3 DNA: TGTGCCAGCCTCCGGGACTGGAGGGAGACCCAGTACTTC.

The CDR3 DNA follows: TGTGCCAGCACTGGAACAGTACAAGAGACCCAGTACTTC. Protein: CASTGTVQETQYF. The genes are TRBV2 and TRBJ2-5; D is ambiguous. Germline CDR1 reads SNHLY; CDR2 reads FYNNEI. This CDR3 is 13 amino acids long. Trimming pared 7 bases from V and 2 bases from J, leaving 11 bases between.

This sequence joins TRBV5-4 and TRBJ2-3; the match to TRBD2 covers 8 bases. Germline V CDR1 and CDR2: SGHNT, YYREEE (reference sequence). The CDR3 covers 18 residues. Losses at the gene ends were 4 bases for V and 6 bases for J; bases not matched to a gene: 19. In DNA, the CDR3 is TGTGCCAGCAGCCCCCGACGGGTTGGCGGGGGGACTTCCGATACGCAGTATTTT. It specifies CASSPRRVGGGTSDTQYF.

Many counts were recorded for this clone. The chain recombines TRBV6-4 with TRBJ2-2; weak D call: TRBD1 (5 bases). Germline CDR1 MRHNA, CDR2 SNTAGT. The CDR3 loop spans 15 amino acids. V gave up 6 bases and J gave up 7 bases, with 18 bases separating them. The CDR3 spells CASSPTSGAGGELFF. The CDR3 nucleotides read TGTGCCAGCAGCCCGACATCTGGGGCTGGCGGGGAGCTGTTTTTT.

Remarks on this clone: Other DNA sequences in the same sample also yield this CDR3. The gene calls are TRBV18 and TRBJ1-6; D perhaps matches TRBD1 (5 bases). The length of the CDR3 is 18 residues. V lost 4 bases and J lost 4, with 20 bases in between. The germline V gene has CDR1 KGHSH and CDR2 LQKENI. The chain's CDR3 is CASSQTQGLSSYNSPLHF. The DNA of the CDR3 is TGTGCCAGCTCACAAACCCAGGGATTGAGCTCTTATAATTCACCCCTCCACTTT.